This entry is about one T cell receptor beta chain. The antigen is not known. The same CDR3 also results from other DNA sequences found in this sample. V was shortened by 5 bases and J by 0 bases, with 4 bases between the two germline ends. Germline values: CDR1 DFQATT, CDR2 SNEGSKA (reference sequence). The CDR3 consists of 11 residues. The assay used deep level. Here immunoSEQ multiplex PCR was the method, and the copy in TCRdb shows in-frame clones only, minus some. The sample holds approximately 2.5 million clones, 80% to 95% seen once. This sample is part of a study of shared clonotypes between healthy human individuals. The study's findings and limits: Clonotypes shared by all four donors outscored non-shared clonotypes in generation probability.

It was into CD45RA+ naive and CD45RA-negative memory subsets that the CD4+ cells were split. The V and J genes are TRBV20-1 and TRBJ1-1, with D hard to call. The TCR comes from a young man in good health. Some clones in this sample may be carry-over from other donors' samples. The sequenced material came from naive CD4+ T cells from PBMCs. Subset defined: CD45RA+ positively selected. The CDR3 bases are TGCAGTGCTTTAATGAACACTGAAGCTTTCTTT. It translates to CSALMNTEAFF.